The rows below give T cell receptor beta chains drawn from one sample of a study of blood T cell repertoires in COVID-19. The method was immunoSEQ multiplex PCR; TCRdb's version includes in-frame clones alone and lacks a portion of them. This sample has 400,000 to 500,000 clones, with over 75% found just once. The sequenced material came from PBMCs or T cells enriched from blood (not recorded which). Receptor source: a woman in her late teens or twenties who had been exposed to COVID-19. Both conserved end residues are part of each CDR3. Each record gives: D gene, J gene, V gene, clone size, CDR3 protein, CDR3 DNA. D genes are given only for firm matches. Expanded clones get a size class; other rows say once, few or many, or leave the size out.

D gene: .
J gene: TRBJ1-6
V gene: TRBV28
clone size: .
CDR3 protein: CASSLGGTALHF
CDR3 DNA: TGTGCCAGCAGTTTAGGGGGGACGGCCCTCCACTTT

D gene: .
J gene: TRBJ2-3
V gene: TRBV7-2
clone size: .
CDR3 protein: CASSFAGNTDTQYF
CDR3 DNA: TGTGCCAGCAGCTTCGCGGGGAACACAGATACGCAGTATTTT

D gene: .
J gene: TRBJ1-1
V gene: TRBV5-1
clone size: .
CDR3 protein: CASSLAGVTEAFF
CDR3 DNA: TGCGCCAGCAGCTTGGCCGGGGTAACTGAAGCTTTCTTT

D gene: TRBD1
J gene: TRBJ2-1
V gene: TRBV2
clone size: .
CDR3 protein: CASIFGTVNNEQFF
CDR3 DNA: TGTGCCAGCATTTTCGGGACAGTAAACAATGAGCAGTTCTTC

D gene: .
J gene: TRBJ1-6
V gene: TRBV30
clone size: .
CDR3 protein: CAWSATTGNSPLHF
CDR3 DNA: TGTGCCTGGAGTGCAACCACAGGGAATTCACCCCTCCACTTT

D gene: .
J gene: TRBJ2-3
V gene: TRBV9
clone size: .
CDR3 protein: CASSVAGGATDTQYF
CDR3 DNA: TGTGCCAGCAGCGTAGCGGGCGGGGCGACAGATACGCAGTATTTT

D gene: .
J gene: TRBJ1-3
V gene: TRBV6-5
clone size: .
CDR3 protein: CASRPGSGNTIYF
CDR3 DNA: TGTGCCAGCAGGCCGGGGTCTGGAAACACCATATATTTT

D gene: .
J gene: TRBJ2-7
V gene: TRBV7-5
clone size: .
CDR3 protein: CARSYRDLSYEQYF
CDR3 DNA: TGTGCCAGAAGTTACCGGGACTTGTCCTACGAGCAGTACTTC

D gene: TRBD2
J gene: TRBJ2-1
V gene: TRBV2
clone size: .
CDR3 protein: CASTRLADNEQFF
CDR3 DNA: TGTGCCAGCACGCGACTAGCGGACAATGAGCAGTTCTTC

D gene: TRBD1
J gene: TRBJ1-5
V gene: TRBV7-9
clone size: .
CDR3 protein: CASSPTGAPYQPQHF
CDR3 DNA: TGTGCCAGCAGCCCCACAGGGGCCCCTTATCAGCCCCAGCATTTT

D gene: TRBD1
J gene: TRBJ2-2
V gene: TRBV9
clone size: .
CDR3 protein: CASRHKGDRVLPNTGELFF
CDR3 DNA: TGTGCCAGCAGGCACAAAGGAGACAGGGTACTTCCGAACACCGGGGAGCTGTTTTTT

D gene: TRBD2
J gene: TRBJ2-7
V gene: TRBV5-1
clone size: .
CDR3 protein: CASSFFPFIPPTSGGNYEQYF
CDR3 DNA: TGCGCCAGCAGCTTTTTCCCCTTTATTCCTCCGACTAGCGGGGGGAACTACGAGCAGTACTTC

D gene: .
J gene: TRBJ2-3
V gene: TRBV12-3/TRBV12-4
clone size: .
CDR3 protein: CASSRLGATQYF
CDR3 DNA: TGTGCCAGCAGTCGTCTGGGGGCTACGCAGTATTTT

D gene: .
J gene: TRBJ2-7
V gene: TRBV15
clone size: .
CDR3 protein: CATSRDYYEQYF
CDR3 DNA: TGTGCCACCAGCAGAGATTATTACGAGCAGTACTTC

D gene: .
J gene: TRBJ1-4
V gene: TRBV4-3
clone size: .
CDR3 protein: CASSQVSGRNEKLFF
CDR3 DNA: TGCGCCAGCAGCCAAGTGAGCGGACGTAATGAAAAACTGTTTTTT

D gene: .
J gene: TRBJ2-5
V gene: TRBV19
clone size: .
CDR3 protein: CASMRGTRAGETQYF
CDR3 DNA: TGTGCCAGTATGAGGGGGACGCGTGCCGGAGAGACCCAGTACTTC

D gene: .
J gene: TRBJ1-1
V gene: TRBV7-8
clone size: .
CDR3 protein: CASSRRARQQNTEAFF
CDR3 DNA: TGTGCCAGCAGCCGAAGGGCCAGACAGCAGAACACTGAAGCTTTCTTT

D gene: .
J gene: TRBJ2-3
V gene: TRBV13
clone size: .
CDR3 protein: CASSLGSSGSTDTQYF
CDR3 DNA: TGTGCCAGCAGCTTAGGCTCGTCGGGGTCCACAGATACGCAGTATTTT

D gene: TRBD2
J gene: TRBJ2-2
V gene: TRBV9
clone size: .
CDR3 protein: CASSAQPGLAGVYANTGELFF
CDR3 DNA: TGTGCCAGCAGCGCCCAACCGGGACTAGCGGGGGTATACGCGAACACCGGGGAGCTGTTTTTT

D gene: TRBD2
J gene: TRBJ2-3
V gene: TRBV9
clone size: once
CDR3 protein: CASSVSGGTDTQYF
CDR3 DNA: TGTGCCAGCAGCGTTAGCGGGGGCACAGATACGCAGTATTTT

D gene: .
J gene: TRBJ2-7
V gene: TRBV30
clone size: .
CDR3 protein: CAWSIRGVEQYF
CDR3 DNA: TGTGCCTGGAGTATCAGGGGAGTGGAGCAGTACTTC

D gene: TRBD1
J gene: TRBJ1-3
V gene: TRBV6-4
clone size: .
CDR3 protein: CASSDPGTGKLGNTIYF
CDR3 DNA: TGTGCCAGCAGTGACCCCGGGACAGGAAAGCTCGGAAACACCATATATTTT

D gene: .
J gene: TRBJ2-2
V gene: TRBV19
clone size: .
CDR3 protein: CASSSAGTANTGELFF
CDR3 DNA: TGTGCCAGTAGTTCGGCGGGGACCGCGAACACCGGGGAGCTGTTTTTT

D gene: TRBD1
J gene: TRBJ1-2
V gene: TRBV29-1
clone size: .
CDR3 protein: CSVEGQGADGYTF
CDR3 DNA: TGCAGCGTTGAGGGGCAGGGGGCGGATGGCTACACCTTC

D gene: .
J gene: TRBJ1-5
V gene: TRBV3-1/TRBV3-2
clone size: .
CDR3 protein: CASSHGDTNQPQHF
CDR3 DNA: TGTGCCAGCAGCCATGGGGACACCAATCAGCCCCAGCATTTT

D gene: TRBD1
J gene: TRBJ2-2
V gene: TRBV5-6
clone size: .
CDR3 protein: CASSWGTGDGGELFF
CDR3 DNA: TGTGCCAGCAGCTGGGGGACAGGGGACGGCGGGGAGCTGTTTTTT

D gene: .
J gene: TRBJ1-3
V gene: TRBV5-1
clone size: .
CDR3 protein: CASSSEAGEEGTGNTIYF
CDR3 DNA: TGCGCCAGCAGCTCCGAGGCGGGGGAAGAAGGAACTGGAAACACCATATATTTT